This T cell receptor beta chain appears in the sequencing data of a study of T cells in Graves' hyperthyroidism and ophthalmopathy. Germline V gene sequence: CDR1 LGHNA, CDR2 YSLEER. V was shortened by 0 bases and J by 2 bases, with 13 bases between the two germline ends. This CDR3 comprises 16 residues. Amplification targeted TCR beta CDR3 regions from RNA transcripts. First-round RT-PCR with HTBI primers amplified the TCR CDR3 region. TCRdb fed the multiplex PCR reads into MiXCR, producing one record per CDR3 protein. The table shows around 300,000 distinct CDR3 sequences, with approximately 14% occurring only once.

The specimen was blood. This chain joins TRBV4-3 and TRBJ1-2, with D unresolved. The clonotype comes from a woman in her twenties or thirties with Graves' hyperthyroidism. The CDR3 sequence: CASSQEPIAWNYGYTF. In nucleotides, the CDR3 is TGCGCCAGCAGCCAAGAACCTATCGCATGGAACTATGGCTACACCTTC.